Each of the 4 T cell receptor beta chains below was sequenced from the same sample in a study of CD8 T cells in ankylosing spondylitis. TCRdb called the 5' RACE reads again in MiXCR, with one record for every CDR3 protein. The data contain approximately 150,000 distinct CDR3 sequences, approximately 48% of them singletons. Input material: synovial fluid, either unsorted or a sorted T cell fraction (not recorded which). The receptors shown here come from a male donor with ankylosing spondylitis.

V usage is TRBV11-2 and J usage is TRBJ2-2; D possibly corresponds to TRBD2 (5 bases). The V end was cut by 5 bases, the J end by 7 bases, with 17 bases between. Germline CDR1 reads SGHAT; CDR2 reads FQNNGV. The CDR3 is 15 residues long. The CDR3 region has the DNA TGTGCCAGCAGCGCCTCGGACTGGTTCCTCGGGGAGCTGTTTTTT. Translation: CASSASDWFLGELFF. Based on the CDR3 plus reference TRBV11-2 and TRBJ2-2, the full variable domain is EAGVAQSPRYKIIEKRQSVAFWCNPISGHATLYWYQQILGQGPKLLIQFQNNGVVDDSQLPKDRFSAERLKGVDSTLKIQPAKLEDSAVYLCASSASDWFLGELFFGEGSRLTVL.

This clonotype has a count of ten or more. The gene calls are TRBV20-1 and TRBJ1-1; D may be TRBD1 (5 bases). V lost 5 bases and J 3 bases, leaving 10 bases between the germline ends. This CDR3 has 12 amino acids. CDR1 DFQATT and CDR2 SNEGSKA come from the germline V gene (reference sequence). The CDR3 region is CSAPRGDTEAFF. The CDR3 bases are TGCAGTGCTCCACGGGGGGACACTGAAGCTTTCTTT.

The J gene is TRBJ2-2, the V gene TRBV24-1; 9 nucleotides agree with TRBD1. V lost 4 bases and J lost 1; bases outside the gene matches: 3. The CDR3 is made up of 16 amino acids. The germline CDR1 and CDR2 sequences are KGHDR and SFDVKD. The CDR3 DNA follows: TGTGCCACCAGTGACTCGGACAGGGGGAACACCGGGGAGCTGTTTTTT. Protein product: CATSDSDRGNTGELFF.

V is TRBV5-1 and J is TRBJ2-1; 9 bases are shared with TRBD2. The germline CDR1 and CDR2 sequences are SGHRS and YFSETQ. V trimming: 4 bases; J trimming: 9 bases; junction bases outside the gene matches: 20. The CDR3 spans 18 residues. CDR3 nucleotides: TGCGCCAGCAGCCGACCCTACCTCCCAGCGGGGGGTGTCGGTGAGCAGTTCTTC. Translating gives CASSRPYLPAGGVGEQFF.